Below are 4 T cell receptor beta chains sequenced from a single sample in a study of long-term antiretroviral therapy in people with HIV. The assay, immunoSEQ v3.0, was run at survey level. Sequenced by immunoSEQ multiplex PCR; TCRdb stores in-frame clones only, minus some. The sample contains some 36,000 clones, about 88% of which appear only once. The sample was unsorted PBMCs, taken approximately 2.9 years before starting antiretroviral therapy. The receptors stem from a woman between 25 and 40 years old with HIV.

The chain carries TRBV6-5 and TRBJ2-3; 7 positions agree with TRBD1. Germline assignment: CDR1 MNHEY and CDR2 SVGAGI. The CDR3 is 14 amino acids. The junction had 3 bases not matched to a gene; V was cut back by 5 bases and J by 1 base. CDR3 sequence reads: CASSIGQGTDTQYF. The CDR3 DNA follows: TGTGCCAGCAGTATAGGACAGGGCACAGATACGCAGTATTTT.

The gene calls are TRBV6-5 and TRBJ1-1; possibly TRBD1 for D (6 bases). CDR1 is MNHEY and CDR2 is SVGAGI in the germline V gene. CDR3 size: 13 residues. V was clipped by 3 bases and J by 14 bases, with 19 bases between them. The CDR3 reads CASSYMGGSPPFF. CDR3 in DNA: TGTGCCAGCAGTTATATGGGGGGCTCCCCCCCCTTCTTT.

The chain couples TRBV9 to TRBJ1-4; 7 nucleotides line up with TRBD1. V was clipped by 3 bases and J by 0 bases; unmatched bases: 14. Germline assignment: CDR1 SGDLS and CDR2 YYNGEE. CDR3 length: 19 amino acids. The CDR3 coding sequence is TGTGCCAGCAGCGCAGGGACAGCCAGTGTAGCTGCAACTAATGAAAAACTGTTTTTT. Amino acid sequence: CASSAGTASVAATNEKLFF.

The chain has TRBV6-5 and TRBJ2-3, with 11 bases matching TRBD2. The V gene end was trimmed by 6 bases and the J gene end by 7 bases; junction bases not matched to a gene: 9. Per the germline V gene, CDR1 is MNHEY and CDR2 is SVGAGI. The CDR3 loop spans 15 amino acids. In DNA form, the CDR3 reads TGTGCCAGCAGCCTCACTAGCGGGGGTCAGTATACGCAGTATTTT. It encodes CASSLTSGGQYTQYF.